These 17 T cell receptor beta chains were sequenced from one sample in a study of blood T cell repertoires in COVID-19 (dated by TCRdb to 2020 to 2022). Libraries were prepared through the immunoSEQ multiplex PCR assay. TCRdb stores this immuneACCESS table with in-frame sequences only. Part of the clones is absent; in the studies checked, under half of the shortfall reflects unresolved V genes, and no reason is known for the rest. For this sample there are approximately 150,000 clones; roughly 90% appear just once. Roughly 2.1% of the sample is in the top ten clones. The sequencing input was peripheral blood. The receptor set was obtained from a man aged 70 or older with active COVID-19.

The chain links TRBV4-1 to TRBJ2-2; D is perhaps TRBD2 (5 bases). This CDR3 contains 16 residues. The V gene's germline CDR1 is MGHRA and CDR2 YSYEKL. V lost 0 bases, J lost 8 bases, and 16 bases lay in between. In nucleotides, the CDR3 is TGCGCCAGCAGCCAAGATTTCGGGAAAGTTACGGGGGAGCTGTTTTTT. Translation: CASSQDFGKVTGELFF.

The chain joins TRBV9 to TRBJ2-3; 8 bases agree with TRBD2. The CDR3 spans 16 residues. The germline V gene encodes CDR1 SGDLS and CDR2 YYNGEE. V lost 0 bases to trimming and J lost 4 bases; unmatched junction nucleotides: 7. The CDR3 DNA reads as TGTGCCAGCAGCGTAGTTAGAGCGGGAGCGGCAGATACGCAGTATTTT. It translates to CASSVVRAGAADTQYF.

The rearrangement joins TRBV18 to TRBJ1-1; no clear D gene. Trimming cost V 3 bases and J 7 bases, with 6 bases left between them. The CDR3 is 11 residues long. The germline gives CDR1 KGHSH, CDR2 LQKENI. CDR3 residues: CASSPGLEAFF. DNA of the CDR3: TGTGCCAGCTCACCCGGACTTGAAGCTTTCTTT.

The V gene is TRBV28, the J gene TRBJ1-1, with D possibly TRBD1 on 6 matching bases. The V end lost 6 bases, the J end lost 0 bases, and 11 bases lay between the germline ends. The CDR3 covers 14 residues. CDR1 and CDR2 (germline): MDHEN, SYDVKM. The CDR3 DNA is TGTGCCAGCAGCCTCGGACAGTTGAACACTGAAGCTTTCTTT. Its translation: CASSLGQLNTEAFF.

This clone was counted once. This sequence joins TRBV19 and TRBJ2-3; 9 nucleotides match TRBD2. The CDR3 loop spans 17 amino acids. V shed 3 bases and J 4 bases; nucleotides not matched to a gene: 11. The germline V gene has CDR1 LNHDA and CDR2 SQIVND (reference sequence). CDR3 DNA: TGTGCCAGTAGTATGTTAGCGGGAGCTCCGAGGCCAGATACGCAGTATTTT. Protein: CASSMLAGAPRPDTQYF.

Only one count was recorded for this clone. The chain links TRBV5-6 to TRBJ1-3, with D possibly being TRBD1 (5 bases). CDR1 and CDR2 from the germline V gene are SGHDT and YYEEEE. The germline V and J ends were trimmed by 0 bases and 4 bases, with 8 bases remaining between them. The CDR3 extends over 14 amino acids. Here the CDR3 reads CASSLAGLGNTIYF. DNA of the CDR3: TGTGCCAGCAGCTTGGCAGGGTTGGGAAACACCATATATTTT.

This chain links TRBV5-6 with TRBJ2-5, with 7 nucleotides matching TRBD1. CDR3 size: 14 residues. Per germline, CDR1 SGHDT and CDR2 YYEEEE. V lost 3 bases, J lost 5 bases, and 7 bases stayed unmatched. CDR3 loop: CASSSLTGSETQYF. The CDR3 DNA reads TGTGCCAGCAGCTCCTTGACAGGGTCGGAGACCCAGTACTTC. The variable domain in full, with the rest retrieved from reference TRBV5-6 and TRBJ2-5, is DAGVTQSPTHLIKTRGQQVTLRCSPKSGHDTVSWYQQALGQGPQFIFQYYEEEERQRGNFPDRFSGHQFPNYSSELNVNALLLGDSALYLCASSSLTGSETQYFGPGTRLLVL.

This chain joins TRBV30 and TRBJ2-2; 9 bases are shared with TRBD2. The germline V gene encodes CDR1 GTSNPN and CDR2 SVGIG (reference sequence). The length of the CDR3 is 15 residues. The V segment lost 3 bases and the J segment 3 bases; nucleotides outside the gene matches: 5. The CDR3 DNA is TGTGCCTGGAGGTGGACTAGCGTGGACACCGGGGAGCTGTTTTTT. Its translation is CAWRWTSVDTGELFF.

The DNA of the CDR3 is TGTGCCAGCAGTACCACCGGGGAGACCCAGTACTTC. Translated, it gives CASSTTGETQYF. The gene calls are TRBV11-2 and TRBJ2-5; D gene uncertain. The CDR3 contains 12 residues. Trimming left V 6 bases short and J 5 bases short, with 10 bases between. Germline V gives CDR1 SGHAT, CDR2 FQNNGV.

The rearrangement links TRBV5-1 to TRBJ2-7; 11 nucleotides match TRBD1. Trimming cost V 4 bases and J 0 bases; bases outside gene matches: 3. The CDR3 consists of 15 residues. The germline CDR1 and CDR2 sequences are SGHRS and YFSETQ. CDR3 nucleotides: TGCGCCAGCAGCGTCGGACAGGGGGCCTCCTACGAGCAGTACTTC. Protein product: CASSVGQGASYEQYF.

In this sample, this clone turned up once. The chain has TRBV29-1 and TRBJ2-7, with 8 bases identical to TRBD2. There are 14 residues in the CDR3. Looked up from germline, CDR1 is SQVTM and CDR2 is ANQGSEA. The V segment lost 1 base and the J segment 5 bases; nucleotides outside the gene matches: 7. The CDR3 DNA follows: TGCAGCGTTGAAGGGCGGGCGGGGGGTAACGAGCAGTACTTC. This translates into CSVEGRAGGNEQYF.

The chain joins TRBV6-6 to TRBJ2-2, with D possibly matching TRBD1 (6 bases). Per germline, CDR1 MNHNY and CDR2 SVGAGI (reference sequence). V dropped 4 bases and J dropped 9 bases, with 15 bases sitting between them. CDR3 length: 14 residues. CDR3 in amino acids: CASSWNREGRELFF. The CDR3, as DNA: TGTGCCAGCAGTTGGAACAGGGAAGGCAGGGAGCTGTTTTTT.

The chain joins TRBV5-4 to TRBJ1-4; perhaps TRBD1 as D (6 bases). The CDR3 is 16 residues long. Germline V gene data show CDR1 as SGHNT and CDR2 as YYREEE (reference sequence). V lost 0 bases and J lost 1, with 10 bases in between. The CDR3 here is CASSLVGAGTNEKLFF. The CDR3 DNA reads as TGTGCCAGCAGCTTGGTGGGGGCAGGAACTAATGAAAAACTGTTTTTT.

The chain carries TRBV28 and TRBJ2-3, with 9 positions matching TRBD1. The CDR3 is 17 amino acids. Germline V gives CDR1 MDHEN, CDR2 SYDVKM. After removal of 4 bases from V and 0 bases from J, the junction contained 8 bases not matched to a gene. The CDR3 bases are TGTGCCAGCAGTTGGCTCTGGACAGGGGAGAGCACAGATACGCAGTATTTT. Protein sequence: CASSWLWTGESTDTQYF.

V and J are TRBV20-1 and TRBJ2-5, with 7 bases that match TRBD1. Germline V gives CDR1 DFQATT, CDR2 SNEGSKA (reference sequence). The CDR3 spans 11 residues. V shed 6 bases, J shed 5 bases, and the junction held 3 bases outside the gene matches. Here the CDR3 DNA reads TGCAGTGCCGGGACAGACGAGACCCAGTACTTC. Its protein product is CSAGTDETQYF.

This chain connects TRBV27 to TRBJ2-1; the match to TRBD2 covers 12 bases. There are 12 residues in the CDR3. Germline loops: CDR1 MNHEY, CDR2 SMNVEV (reference sequence). The ends lost 4 bases at V and 15 bases at J; junction bases unmatched: 4. CDR3 protein: CASSSRTSGAFF. CDR3 DNA sequence: TGTGCCAGCAGTTCAAGGACTAGCGGGGCGTTCTTC.

The chain joins TRBV29-1 to TRBJ2-3; 8 positions match TRBD1. V lost 5 bases to trimming and J lost 0 bases; unmatched junction nucleotides: 7. The CDR3 is made up of 15 amino acids. Looked up from germline, CDR1 is SQVTM and CDR2 is ANQGSEA. The chain's CDR3 is CSVIQGELSTDTQYF. CDR3 DNA: TGCAGCGTTATACAGGGGGAGCTCAGCACAGATACGCAGTATTTT.